The next 20 T cell receptor beta chains were all read from a single sample in a study of TIL therapy for anti-PD-1-resistant metastatic lung cancer. The immunoSEQ assay was v3. Here immunoSEQ multiplex PCR was the method, and the copy in TCRdb shows in-frame clones only, minus some. The sample has 25,000 to 40,000 clones; 74% are singletons. The time point: pre-treatment sample, taken before nivolumab and TIL therapy. Material: blood, obtained at baseline. These receptors came from a woman aged 30 to 85 with non-small cell lung cancer.

This rearrangement joins TRBV4-1 to TRBJ1-5; D uncertain. Germline CDR1 and CDR2: MGHRA and YSYEKL. The CDR3 consists of 14 residues. V shed 3 bases and J shed 4 bases, with 10 bases lying between them. CDR3 DNA sequence: TGCGCCAGCAGCCATAGTAGTGGGAATCAGCCCCAGCATTTT. Its translation: CASSHSSGNQPQHF.

The V and J genes are TRBV6-5 and TRBJ2-7, with 7 bases aligning to TRBD1. The CDR3 extends over 13 amino acids. V lost 6 bases to trimming and J lost 4 bases; unmatched junction nucleotides: 6. From germline, CDR1 is MNHEY and CDR2 SVGAGI. In nucleotides, the CDR3 is TGTGCCAGCAGACAGGGGCCCCTTTACGAGCAGTACTTC. It codes for CASRQGPLYEQYF.

The rearrangement joins TRBV7-7 to TRBJ2-5; 7 nucleotides agree with TRBD2. J lost 4 bases, V lost 5 bases, and 7 bases had no gene match. Germline CDR1 is SSHAT and CDR2 is FNYEAQ (reference sequence). The CDR3 extends over 14 amino acids. The CDR3 protein is CASSRTSGSETQYF. The DNA for the CDR3 is TGTGCCAGCAGCCGGACTAGTGGATCAGAGACCCAGTACTTC.

This rearrangement joins TRBV9 to TRBJ2-1, with TRBD1 as a possible D gene (5 bases). The CDR3 is made up of 12 amino acids. Trimming removed 4 bases at V and 3 bases at J, with 5 bases between. Germline values: CDR1 SGDLS, CDR2 YYNGEE. DNA for the CDR3: TGTGCCAGCAGCCAGGGCTACAATGAGCAGTTCTTC. Translated, it gives CASSQGYNEQFF.

The chain uses TRBV14 and TRBJ1-2, with unresolved D. Germline-derived CDR1 and CDR2 are SGHDN and FVKESK. CDR3 length: 14 residues. The V end lost 3 bases, the J end lost 7 bases, and 15 bases lay between the germline ends. CDR3 sequence: CASSQGSGTLGYTF. The CDR3 DNA sequence: TGTGCCAGCAGCCAGGGATCCGGAACACTTGGCTACACCTTC.

The rearrangement uses TRBV5-4 and TRBJ2-7; TRBD2 aligns across 8 bases. V was pared by 4 bases and J by 0 bases, with 3 bases of the junction left unmatched. CDR3 length: 14 residues. CDR1 is SGHNT, CDR2 YYREEE, per germline (reference sequence). The CDR3 spells CASSVSGGSYEQYF. The CDR3 DNA reads as TGTGCCAGCAGCGTCAGCGGGGGCTCCTACGAGCAGTACTTC.

The chain has TRBV6-5 and TRBJ2-2, with TRBD2 matching over 9 bases. Unmatched junction bases numbered 4, after V lost 4 bases and J lost 4 bases. Germline assignment: CDR1 MNHEY and CDR2 SVGAGI. The CDR3 spans 15 residues. CDR3 sequence reads: CASSLAGAATGELFF. The CDR3 DNA is TGTGCCAGCAGTTTAGCGGGAGCGGCCACCGGGGAGCTGTTTTTT.

The chain joins TRBV5-4 to TRBJ2-7, with TRBD1 matching 8 bases. Trimming took 5 bases from V and 3 from J; bases not matched to a gene: 7. The CDR3 loop spans 14 amino acids. Germline CDR1 reads SGHNT; CDR2 reads YYREEE (reference sequence). The CDR3, as DNA: TGTGCCAGCAGTCGGACAGGGCCCCTCTACGAGCAGTACTTC. This encodes CASSRTGPLYEQYF.

The V and J genes are TRBV7-8 and TRBJ2-1, with TRBD2 matching over 7 bases. Per the germline V gene, CDR1 is SGHVS and CDR2 is FQNEAQ. Germline trimming cut 5 bases from V and 0 bases from J; bases unmatched to any gene: 4. The CDR3 extends over 15 amino acids. The CDR3 loop reads CASSPKRDSYNEQFF. The CDR3 DNA is TGTGCCAGCAGCCCAAAGCGGGACTCCTACAATGAGCAGTTCTTC.

This clone was seen a handful of times. The chain links TRBV28 to TRBJ1-3, with no clear D. The V gene lost 5 bases and the J gene lost 1 base, with 12 bases spanning the gap. Per germline, CDR1 MDHEN and CDR2 SYDVKM. The CDR3 sequence is 15 residues long. The CDR3 region is CASSAGVASGNTIYF. The CDR3 DNA is TGTGCCAGCAGTGCCGGGGTCGCGTCTGGAAACACCATATATTTT.

This clone was seen a handful of times. The chain joins TRBV11-2 to TRBJ2-7, with D unresolved. The CDR3 runs 12 residues. Germline CDR1 and CDR2: SGHAT and FQNNGV. V dropped 5 bases and J dropped 6 bases, with 11 bases sitting between them. The CDR3 loop reads CASSRSMGEQYF. DNA of the CDR3: TGTGCCAGCAGCAGATCTATGGGCGAGCAGTACTTC.

This clone has just a few counts. The CDR3 DNA is TGTGCCAGCAGCTCCGGAGGGGAACCTGAAGCTTTCTTT. This translates into CASSSGGEPEAFF. The rearrangement joins TRBV11-3 to TRBJ1-1, with TRBD1 as a possible D gene (5 bases). Trimming shortened V by 4 bases and J by 6 bases, and 12 bases separated the two germline ends. The CDR3 has 13 residues. Looked up from germline, CDR1 is SGHNT and CDR2 is YENEEA.

This clone was counted only a few times. The V gene is TRBV6-5, the J gene TRBJ1-1, with D tentatively TRBD1 (6 bases). The CDR3 totals 15 residues. Germline V gives CDR1 MNHEY, CDR2 SVGAGI. Trimming took off 6 bases at V and 1 base at J, with 15 bases between the two ends. The CDR3 spells CASRTGGAENTEAFF. CDR3 sequence (DNA): TGTGCCAGCAGGACGGGGGGCGCAGAGAACACTGAAGCTTTCTTT.

The chain carries TRBV19 and TRBJ2-3, with 10 bases that match TRBD2. The germline V gene encodes CDR1 LNHDA and CDR2 SQIVND (reference sequence). The CDR3 length is 16 residues. After removal of 5 bases from V and 5 bases from J, the junction contained 10 bases not matched to a gene. This CDR3 is CASSPQAGGNIDTQYF. As DNA, the CDR3 is TGTGCCAGTAGTCCCCAAGCGGGAGGGAATATAGATACGCAGTATTTT.

As regards this clone: At one end, the junction sequence differs from germline, possibly due to a read error. CDR3 sequence (DNA): TGTGCCAGCAGTTTAGACGGGGACTATGGCTACACCTTC. Amino acid sequence: CASSLDGDYGYTF. The chain couples TRBV7-9 to TRBJ1-2; D is ambiguous. The CDR3 spans 13 residues. Germline V gene lookup returns CDR1 SEHNR and CDR2 FQNEAQ (reference sequence).

The V gene is TRBV6-1, the J gene TRBJ2-7; 9 positions match TRBD1. From germline, CDR1 is MNHNS and CDR2 SASEGT. The CDR3 loop spans 12 amino acids. This chain's CDR3 is CVTGGVGYEQYF. The CDR3 coding sequence is TGTGTCACAGGGGGCGTCGGCTACGAGCAGTACTTC.

V and J are TRBV28 and TRBJ1-1; D not resolved. Germline V CDR1 and CDR2: MDHEN, SYDVKM. V was shortened by 10 bases and J by 10 bases, with 16 bases between the two germline ends. CDR3 length: 11 amino acids. In nucleotides, the CDR3 is TGTGCCACAGAAGCCGGGATAGGAGCTTTCTTT. Its protein product is CATEAGIGAFF.

The CDR3 sequence is CASKPSLGLAGNYNEQFF. CDR3 coding DNA: TGTGCCAGCAAACCCTCATTGGGACTAGCGGGAAATTACAATGAGCAGTTCTTC. The J gene is TRBJ2-1, the V gene TRBV7-8; TRBD2 aligns across 13 bases. This CDR3 has 18 residues. In germline, CDR1 is SGHVS, CDR2 FQNEAQ. The V segment lost 7 bases and the J segment 4 bases; nucleotides outside the gene matches: 13. The full variable domain, in which reference TRBV7-8 and TRBJ2-1 provide the parts outside the CDR3, is GAGVSQSPRYKVAKRGQDVALRCDPISGHVSLFWYQQALGQGPEFLTYFQNEAQLDKSGLPSDRFFAERPEGSVSTLKIQRTQQEDSAVYLCASKPSLGLAGNYNEQFFGPGTRLTVL.

This chain links TRBV6-1 with TRBJ2-7; a weak D match, TRBD2 (5 bases). Germline CDR1 MNHNS, CDR2 SASEGT. The CDR3 consists of 14 residues. Between the trimmed V and J ends, which lost 7 bases and 2 bases, there was a span of 15 bases. The CDR3 DNA reads as TGTGCCAGCACCCTCACGGACTTCGCCTACGAGCAGTACTTC. It translates to CASTLTDFAYEQYF.

V usage is TRBV10-2 and J usage is TRBJ2-7; TRBD1 matches 7 bases. CDR3 length equals 12 residues. V lost 9 bases to trimming and J lost 6 bases; unmatched junction nucleotides: 8. The germline V gene encodes CDR1 WSHSY and CDR2 SAAADI. The CDR3 loop reads CASSPTGTEQYF. CDR3 in DNA: TGCGCCAGTAGTCCGACAGGGACCGAGCAGTACTTC.